This paragraph reports one T cell receptor (beta chain). Its antigen is unknown. The CDR3 length is 14 residues. Germline-derived CDR1 and CDR2 are SGHAT and FQNNGV. V lost 1 base, J lost 5 bases, and 8 bases lay in between. The data belong to a study of T cell responses to AZD1222 COVID-19 vaccine. General study points: It should be noted that donors were predominantly white British and more often female, and clonal diversity was possibly underestimated. Spike as a whole was targeted by vaccine-associated CD4 TCRs, dominant at 160-218 and 743-854.

Using immunoSEQ multiplex PCR, the repertoire was profiled, and TCRdb retains in-frame clones only, with some absent. The sample shows under 95,000 clones, approximately 88% of them seen only once. The receptor comes from an adult who received the AZD1222 COVID-19 vaccine. This chain uses TRBV11-2 with TRBJ2-2; D is perhaps TRBD1 (5 bases). The sample was peripheral blood, taken 28 days after the second AZD1222 dose. CDR3 region: CASSLGRATGELFF. CDR3 sequence (DNA): TGTGCCAGCAGCTTAGGCAGGGCGACCGGGGAGCTGTTTTTT. Variable domain in full (rest from reference TRBV11-2 and TRBJ2-2): EAGVAQSPRYKIIEKRQSVAFWCNPISGHATLYWYQQILGQGPKLLIQFQNNGVVDDSQLPKDRFSAERLKGVDSTLKIQPAKLEDSAVYLCASSLGRATGELFFGEGSRLTVL.